This T cell receptor (beta chain) emerged from a study of blood T cells in healthy people across ages. Study observations and caveats: Percentage of naive T cells showed a strong correlation with TCR beta diversity. Nothing was known about donor CMV status, and this possibly confounded expanded clonotype changes. Donors of long life had a larger count of naive CD4+ cells and greater diversity than aged donors.

Donors were healthy Caucasian individuals from Russia aged roughly 6 to 100. The CDR3 totals 13 residues. V gave up 5 bases and J gave up 2 bases, with 10 bases separating them. CDR1 and CDR2 (germline): DFQATT, SNEGSKA (reference sequence). A J-beta primer mix and a sample-barcoded 5' primer were used in a second PCR of roughly 6 to 11 cycles. Each CDR3 protein gets one entry after TCRdb re-called the 5' RACE reads with MiXCR. This sample has over 1,500,000 distinct CDR3 sequences, with around 40% found just once. This clonotype showed up just a few times. Its antigen is unidentified. The sample consisted of blood. This TCR derives from a human donor in good health. The genes are TRBV20-1 and TRBJ2-1, with no clear D. The CDR3 here is CSAYQATYNEQFF. The CDR3 coding sequence is TGCAGTGCTTACCAAGCGACCTACAATGAGCAGTTCTTC.